The rows below give T cell receptor beta chains drawn from one sample of a study of beta chain features in type 1 diabetes. Profiled with immunoSEQ multiplex PCR; TCRdb holds only in-frame clones, not every one. This table has 240,000 or so clones, 14% appearing once. Source material: naive CD4+ T cells from blood. The source is a man aged 30 to 45 with type 1 diabetes. CDR3s include the opening cysteine and the closing phenylalanine or tryptophan. Fields, in order: V gene, CDR3 length, J gene, clone size, D gene, CDR3 DNA, CDR3 protein. D genes are given only for firm matches. Clone size is stated in some rows and not others, as once, few, many or a class when expanded.

>TRBV5-1|13|TRBJ2-3|few|-
TGCGCCAGCAGCGTTGGACTGACAGATACGCAGTATTTT
CASSVGLTDTQYF
>TRBV29-1|13|TRBJ1-1|few|-
TGCAGCGTTGTAGTGATTCTGAACACTGAAGCTTTCTTT
CSVVVILNTEAFF
>TRBV28|14|TRBJ1-5|-|TRBD1
TGTGCCAGCAGCCCAGGGGGCTCGGTTCAGCCCCAGCATTTT
CASSPGGSVQPQHF
>TRBV30|12|TRBJ2-7|-|-
TGTGCCTGGAGTCCACAGGCCTACGAGCAGTACTTC
CAWSPQAYEQYF
>TRBV5-1|14|TRBJ2-1|few|-
TGCGCCAGCAGCTTGGACCCTTCTAGCAATGAGCAGTTCTTC
CASSLDPSSNEQFF
>TRBV7-2|13|TRBJ1-2|-|-
TGTGCCAGCAGCTTACGAGGGTTCTATGGCTACACCTTC
CASSLRGFYGYTF
>TRBV6-6|14|TRBJ1-1|-|TRBD1
TGTGCCAGCAGTAGCCGGGACAGGAACACTGAAGCTTTCTTT
CASSSRDRNTEAFF
>TRBV19|15|TRBJ2-5|-|TRBD2
TGTGCCAGTAGTACATATCTGACGGGAGGAGAGACCCAGTACTTC
CASSTYLTGGETQYF
>TRBV18|13|TRBJ1-2|-|TRBD1
TGTGCCAGCTCCCGGGACAGCGCTTATGGCTACACCTTC
CASSRDSAYGYTF
>TRBV9|13|TRBJ1-1|few|-
TGTGCCAGCAGCGTAGGAGTAGCAGGGGAAGCTTTCTTT
CASSVGVAGEAFF
>TRBV18|12|TRBJ2-2|-|-
TGTGCCAGCTCCGGTCCCGCCGGGGAGCTGTTTTTT
CASSGPAGELFF
>TRBV18|16|TRBJ1-3|-|-
TGTGCCAGCTCACCACTTGACACCAGCTCTGGAAACACCATATATTTT
CASSPLDTSSGNTIYF
>TRBV18|15|TRBJ2-4|-|-
TGTGCCAGCTCACCACCGTTTGGGGGAGCGGGCATTCAGTACTTC
CASSPPFGGAGIQYF
>TRBV9|15|TRBJ2-7|-|-
TGTGCCAGCAGCGTAGGGGGAGCGTTCGCCTACGAGCAGTACTTC
CASSVGGAFAYEQYF
>TRBV9|13|TRBJ1-1|few|-
TGTGCCAGCAGCGTAGCAGTAAACACTGAAGCTTTCTTT
CASSVAVNTEAFF
>TRBV30|13|TRBJ2-5|-|-
TGTGCCTGGAGTATACAGGGACAAGAGACCCAGTACTTC
CAWSIQGQETQYF
>TRBV29-1|13|TRBJ1-1|few|-
TGCAGCGTTAGGACAGATTTGAACACTGAAGCTTTCTTT
CSVRTDLNTEAFF
>TRBV9|19|TRBJ2-2|few|-
TGTGCCAGCAGCGTAGGGGGGAGGATGGTGGGACAGCACACCGGGGAGCTGTTTTTT
CASSVGGRMVGQHTGELFF
>TRBV13|15|TRBJ2-4|-|TRBD1
TGTGCCAGCAGCACAGGACAGGGAGGCAAAAACATTCAGTACTTC
CASSTGQGGKNIQYF
>TRBV7-9|13|TRBJ1-3|-|-
TGTGCCAGCAGCCACGGGACTGGAAACACCATATATTTT
CASSHGTGNTIYF
>TRBV5-6|14|TRBJ2-5|few|-
TGTGCCAGCAGCCGTGGACAGCTTCAAGAGACCCAGTACTTC
CASSRGQLQETQYF
>TRBV6-5|13|TRBJ1-3|few|-
TGTGCCAGCCGGGGGTTCTCTGGAAACACCATATATTTT
CASRGFSGNTIYF
>TRBV5-1|15|TRBJ2-7|few|TRBD2
TGCGCCAGCAGCTTGGAAGGGACTAGCGGACACGAGCAGTACTTC
CASSLEGTSGHEQYF
>TRBV5-4|14|TRBJ1-2|-|TRBD1
TGTGCCAGCAGCTTGCCCGGGACAGTATATGGCTACACCTTC
CASSLPGTVYGYTF
>TRBV11-2|17|TRBJ2-1|few|-
TGTGCCAGCAGCCTCGCCCCGGGGATCCTGTCCTACAATGAGCAGTTCTTC
CASSLAPGILSYNEQFF
>TRBV28|15|TRBJ2-7|few|TRBD1
TGTGCCAGCAGCCTGGGACAGGGCCTCTCCTACGAGCAGTACTTC
CASSLGQGLSYEQYF
>TRBV30|13|TRBJ2-7|-|-
TGTGCCTGGGCCCTGGACAGAGAATACGAGCAGTACTTC
CAWALDREYEQYF
>TRBV6-1|14|TRBJ2-3|few|-
TGTGCCAGCAGTGGGGGGGACGGCACAGATACGCAGTATTTT
CASSGGDGTDTQYF
>TRBV5-4|15|TRBJ1-1|-|-
TGTGCCAGCAGCCGCGGGGCAGGCGCTAACACTGAAGCTTTCTTT
CASSRGAGANTEAFF
>TRBV7-2|15|TRBJ2-1|-|TRBD2
TGTGCCAGCAGCTCCGAGAGCGGGAAGGGCAATGAGCAGTTCTTC
CASSSESGKGNEQFF
>TRBV2|13|TRBJ2-7|-|-
TGTGCCAGCAGGACGCAGGGGTCCTACGAGCAGTACTTC
CASRTQGSYEQYF
>TRBV5-6|14|TRBJ1-2|-|-
TGTGCCACTAACCCGACTCGGGAGTCATATGGCTACACCTTC
CATNPTRESYGYTF
>TRBV18|15|TRBJ2-7|-|TRBD1
TGTGCCAGCTCACCACCTGGACAGGCGGCCTACGAGCAGTACTTC
CASSPPGQAAYEQYF
>TRBV5-1|16|TRBJ1-2|-|TRBD1
TGCGCCAGCAGCGCGAGTCCCGGGACAGGGGCCGATGGCTACACCTTC
CASSASPGTGADGYTF
>TRBV5-1|13|TRBJ2-5|-|-
TGCGCCAGCAGCCCGGACACGGCGTGGACCCAGTACTTC
CASSPDTAWTQYF
>TRBV7-8|13|TRBJ2-5|-|-
TGTGCCAGCAGCTTAAGAGCGCAAGAGACCCAGTACTTC
CASSLRAQETQYF
>TRBV7-9|14|TRBJ2-7|-|TRBD2
TGTGCCAGCAGCTTAGGACTAGCGGACTACGAGCAGTACTTC
CASSLGLADYEQYF
>TRBV27|17|TRBJ2-3|-|TRBD2
TGTGCCAGCAGTTTTCGGACGAGACTAGCGGATTCAGATACGCAGTATTTT
CASSFRTRLADSDTQYF
>TRBV5-1|14|TRBJ1-2|once|TRBD1
TGCGCCAGCAGCACGGGACAGGGTTACTATGGCTACACCTTC
CASSTGQGYYGYTF
>TRBV7-2|15|TRBJ2-5|few|TRBD2
TGTGCCAGCAGCCCTCGGGGCGGGGGAAGGGAGACCCAGTACTTC
CASSPRGGGRETQYF
>TRBV15|14|TRBJ2-5|-|TRBD2
TGTGCCACCAGCACCGGGGGGGAGGGAGCCAAGCAGTACTTC
CATSTGGEGAKQYF